Below, one T cell receptor beta chain is given with its context. The antigen remains unidentified. These data come from a study of cytomegalovirus exposure and HLA in healthy donors. Study-wide results and limits: For TCR beta chains, V- and J-gene trimming was later linked to a missense DCLRE1C variant.

PCR employed 60 Vbeta and 13 Jbeta primers. The method was immunoSEQ multiplex PCR; TCRdb's version includes in-frame clones alone and lacks a portion of them. The table includes about 110,000 clones, approximately 71% detected once. Regarding donors, all were healthy bone marrow donors. The sequenced sample was PBMCs. The source is a man aged 35 to 55 in good health and CMV-seronegative.

The chain's CDR3 is CASSHDAGVTDTQYF. CDR3 nucleotide sequence: TGTGCCAGCAGTCATGACGCGGGGGTAACAGATACGCAGTATTTT. The chain uses TRBV5-4 and TRBJ2-3; TRBD2 matches at 7 bases. This CDR3 has 15 amino acids. Looked up from germline, CDR1 is SGHNT and CDR2 is YYREEE (reference sequence). V was pared by 5 bases and J by 3 bases, with 9 bases of the junction left unmatched.